A single sample is the source of the 2 T cell receptor beta chains below, sequenced in a study of multiple sclerosis patients with progressive multifocal leukoencephalopathy. Clones were read by immunoSEQ multiplex PCR, and TCRdb kept only the in-frame ones, dropping some. The repertoire holds roughly 30,000 clones, 87% seen once, with about 6.1% in the top ten. Noted time point: time of PML onset. This specimen consisted of PBMCs, obtained from a patient treated with natalizumab. The receptor source for this set is a woman in her thirties or forties with progressive multifocal leukoencephalopathy.

This chain joins TRBV11-2 and TRBJ2-3; D is perhaps TRBD1 (8 bases). The V gene's germline CDR1 is SGHAT and CDR2 FQNNGV. V lost 3 bases and J 0 bases, leaving 19 bases between the germline ends. The CDR3 is 18 residues long. For the CDR3, the DNA is TGTGCCAGCAGCTTTCCCTTACAGGGGGGGCCGAGCACAGATACGCAGTATTTT. Translated: CASSFPLQGGPSTDTQYF.

V usage is TRBV10-3 and J usage is TRBJ2-1; D unresolved. The CDR3 contains 16 residues. Germline CDR1 reads ENHRY; CDR2 reads SYGVKD. Trimming took off 6 bases at V and 5 bases at J, with 20 bases between the two ends. CDR3 sequence (DNA): TGTGCCATCAGCGAGGACCTTGCCCAGGTTAACAATGAGCAGTTCTTC. This translates into CAISEDLAQVNNEQFF.